These T cell receptor beta chains were read from a single sample in a study of T cells expressing NK-cell markers. TCRdb re-analyzed the 5' RACE reads; it lists each CDR3 protein once, without DNA. The sample includes approximately 150,000 distinct CDR3 sequences. Sequencing was carried out using blood T cells: a sorted CD56 or NKG2C T cell subset, CD4+ or CD8+ T cells, or bulk PBMC T cells (not recorded which). Receptor source: a man between 18 and 35 years old in good health. Both conserved end residues are part of each CDR3. Fields, in order: V gene, J gene, CDR3 protein.

v_call: TRBV13
j_call: TRBJ2-7
cdr3_aa: CASSPGFRDSYEQYF

v_call: TRBV29-1
j_call: TRBJ2-1
cdr3_aa: CTGGGTSGSFYEQFF

v_call: TRBV11-2
j_call: TRBJ1-1
cdr3_aa: CASSPGPLEAFF

v_call: TRBV6-2/TRBV6-3
j_call: TRBJ2-1
cdr3_aa: CASSYYRTDEQFF

v_call: TRBV5-1
j_call: TRBJ2-1
cdr3_aa: CASSLTSGRAGEQFF

v_call: TRBV11-2
j_call: TRBJ2-3
cdr3_aa: CASSGLDGTQYF

v_call: TRBV20-1
j_call: TRBJ2-5
cdr3_aa: CSASPYREVQETQYF

v_call: TRBV6-1
j_call: TRBJ2-1
cdr3_aa: CASGPTSGRANEQFF

v_call: TRBV14
j_call: TRBJ1-1
cdr3_aa: CASSPTTGIAFF

v_call: TRBV15
j_call: TRBJ1-5
cdr3_aa: CATSRDSGHQPQHF

v_call: TRBV11-2
j_call: TRBJ1-2
cdr3_aa: CASSPNRGGYTF

v_call: TRBV9
j_call: TRBJ2-7
cdr3_aa: CASSVALGAPYEQYF

v_call: TRBV27
j_call: TRBJ1-1
cdr3_aa: CASSPLGGRTEAFF

v_call: TRBV28
j_call: TRBJ2-5
cdr3_aa: CASNKSLFRETQYF

v_call: TRBV10-2
j_call: TRBJ2-5
cdr3_aa: CASSEVASEQETQYF

v_call: TRBV12-3/TRBV12-4
j_call: TRBJ2-1
cdr3_aa: CASIPDGGPYNEQFF

v_call: TRBV2
j_call: TRBJ2-2
cdr3_aa: CASSEYLAGETGELFF